Each of the 32 T cell receptor beta chains below was sequenced from the same sample in a study of T-cell memory formation after mild COVID-19. MiXCR, run by TCRdb on the 5' RACE reads, gives a single entry per CDR3 protein. The data show around 450,000 distinct CDR3 sequences, 20% seen once. The sequenced sample was PBMCs or a T cell subset sorted from them (not recorded which). All receptors come from an adult woman who had mild COVID-19 (a few samples of this study predate the infection). Cell type and time point are not known.

This clonotype was observed a handful of times. One junction end does not reproduce the germline sequence, and a read error may be involved. V usage is TRBV7-7 and J usage is TRBJ2-2; 7 nucleotides agree with TRBD2. The CDR3 is 16 residues long. Germline lookup yields CDR1 SSHAT and CDR2 FNYEAQ (reference sequence). The DNA of the CDR3 is TGTGCTAGCAGCTTAGTACTAGCGCTAGTCACCGGGGAGCTGTTTTTT. Its translation: CASSLVLALVTGELFF.

This clonotype has only a few counts. The rearrangement joins TRBV29-1 to TRBJ2-7; the D is unclear. V lost 6 bases and J lost 3, with 9 bases in between. This CDR3 is built from 11 residues. Looked up from germline, CDR1 is SQVTM and CDR2 is ANQGSEA. CDR3 in amino acids: CSVYSLYEQYF. In nucleotides, the CDR3 is TGCAGCGTGTACAGCCTCTACGAGCAGTACTTC.

This clonotype has a handful of counts. The chain links TRBV5-6 to TRBJ2-7, with D perhaps matching TRBD1 or TRBD2 (5 bases each). Germline V CDR1 and CDR2: SGHDT, YYEEEE. The CDR3 has 12 residues. V lost 1 base and J lost 6, with 8 bases in between. Written as DNA, the CDR3 is TGTGCCAGCAGCTTGACCGGGGCCGAGCAGTACTTC. Amino acid sequence: CASSLTGAEQYF.

This rearrangement joins TRBV7-9 to TRBJ2-1; TRBD2 matches 10 bases. Germline V gives CDR1 SEHNR, CDR2 FQNEAQ (reference sequence). The CDR3 consists of 16 residues. The junction had 8 bases not matched to a gene; V was cut back by 3 bases and J by 6 bases. The CDR3 loop is CASSLRTSGASNEQFF. CDR3 sequence (DNA): TGTGCCAGCAGCTTGCGGACTAGCGGAGCCTCCAATGAGCAGTTCTTC.

CDR3 nucleotides: TGTGCCAGCAGCGTAGGCTCAGGAGCAATCGGTGAGCCCCAGCATTTT. Protein product: CASSVGSGAIGEPQHF. V and J are TRBV9 and TRBJ1-5; D is unresolved. Germline V gives CDR1 SGDLS, CDR2 YYNGEE. The CDR3 length is 16 residues. V was cut by 0 bases and J by 8 bases, with 18 bases left in between.

This sequence joins TRBV18 and TRBJ1-4, with 7 positions matching TRBD1. The CDR3 is made up of 13 amino acids. Germline V gene lookup returns CDR1 KGHSH and CDR2 LQKENI. The trim removed 3 bases at V and 8 bases at J, leaving 3 bases unmatched. The CDR3, as DNA: TGTGCCAGCTCACCCAACAGGGGAGAAAAACTGTTTTTT. Translation: CASSPNRGEKLFF.

The rearrangement links TRBV16 to TRBJ1-6; TRBD1 aligns across 10 bases. The germline gives CDR1 KGHSY, CDR2 FQNENV. J was trimmed by 9 bases and V by 2 bases; bases with no gene match: 4. The CDR3 has 15 amino acids. This CDR3 reads CASSQRRDRGSPLHF. Written as DNA, the CDR3 is TGTGCCAGCAGCCAAAGAAGGGACAGGGGTTCACCCCTCCACTTT.

This chain links TRBV20-1 with TRBJ2-2; 7 bases are a match to TRBD1. Losses at the gene ends were 8 bases for V and 4 bases for J; bases not matched to a gene: 7. The germline gives CDR1 DFQATT, CDR2 SNEGSKA (reference sequence). The CDR3 loop spans 13 amino acids. CDR3 nucleotides: TGCAGTCTCCGGGACAGAGGCACCGGGGAGCTGTTTTTT. Amino acids: CSLRDRGTGELFF.

The gene calls are TRBV29-1 and TRBJ2-5, with 13 nucleotides matching TRBD2. Unmatched junction bases numbered 6, after V lost 4 bases and J lost 4 bases. The CDR3 is 15 residues long. The germline CDR1 and CDR2 sequences are SQVTM and ANQGSEA. The CDR3 sequence is CSVGGGLAGRETQYF. In nucleotides, the CDR3 is TGCAGCGTTGGGGGGGGACTAGCGGGAAGAGAGACCCAGTACTTC.

This clonotype was seen a handful of times. The V call is TRBV27, the J call TRBJ2-7; TRBD1 matches 10 bases. There are 15 residues in the CDR3. Per germline, CDR1 MNHEY and CDR2 SMNVEV (reference sequence). V trimming: 11 bases; J trimming: 0 bases; junction bases outside the gene matches: 10. The CDR3 region has the DNA TGTGCCGCAAGGACAGGGGGAATCGGCTCCTACGAGCAGTACTTC. The encoded protein is CAARTGGIGSYEQYF.

This clonotype was detected only a few times. The V gene is TRBV5-6, the J gene TRBJ1-2; 9 bases align to TRBD1. The CDR3 extends over 18 amino acids. Per germline, CDR1 SGHDT and CDR2 YYEEEE. After removal of 0 bases from V and 4 bases from J, the junction contained 13 bases not matched to a gene. CDR3 DNA: TGTGCCAGCAGCTTGGTGGGGGCCCGTTGGACAGGGGTCTATGGCTACACCTTC. It specifies CASSLVGARWTGVYGYTF.

This chain uses TRBV2 with TRBJ1-5; 7 nucleotides agree with TRBD1. Germline loops: CDR1 SNHLY, CDR2 FYNNEI. V was clipped by 6 bases and J by 4 bases; unmatched bases: 3. CDR3 length: 13 residues. This chain's CDR3 is CASRQGRNQPQHF. The CDR3 DNA sequence: TGTGCCAGCAGACAGGGGAGGAATCAGCCCCAGCATTTT. The whole variable domain, remainder taken from reference TRBV2 and TRBJ1-5, is EPEVTQTPSHQVTQMGQEVILRCVPISNHLYFYWYRQILGQKVEFLVSFYNNEISEKSEIFDDQFSVERPDGSNFTLKIRSTKLEDSAMYFCASRQGRNQPQHFGDGTRLSIL.

The J gene is TRBJ2-2, the V gene TRBV3-1; TRBD2 agrees at 7 bases. Trimming cost V 4 bases and J 3 bases; bases outside gene matches: 5. In germline, CDR1 is LGHDT, CDR2 YNNKEL (reference sequence). CDR3 size: 15 residues. CDR3 amino acids: CASSRGLVDTGELFF. CDR3 bases: TGTGCCAGCAGCCGAGGACTAGTTGACACCGGGGAGCTGTTTTTT.

This clonotype was picked up a small number of times. V gene TRBV4-2 combines with J gene TRBJ2-1; D gene unclear. CDR1 is LGHNA and CDR2 is YNFKEQ in the germline V gene. The CDR3 has 15 amino acids. Trimming left V 1 base short and J 8 bases short, with 15 bases between. The DNA for the CDR3 is TGTGCCAGCAGCCAAGTTGAGCGTGAGAGCTATGAGCAGTTCTTC. It yields the protein CASSQVERESYEQFF.

The chain joins TRBV7-3 to TRBJ1-1; 7 nucleotides match TRBD1. The ends lost 1 base at V and 0 bases at J; junction bases unmatched: 11. CDR1 is SGHTA, CDR2 FQGTGA, per germline. The CDR3 consists of 18 residues. The CDR3 sequence is CASSLKGDSSLVNTEAFF. DNA of the CDR3: TGTGCCAGCAGCTTAAAAGGGGACAGTTCGCTGGTGAACACTGAAGCTTTCTTT.

In its sample, this clonotype was seen a few times. The CDR3 region has the DNA TGCAGCGCGAACAGGGGGGGCACTGAAGCTTTCTTT. Encoded protein: CSANRGGTEAFF. This rearrangement joins TRBV29-1 to TRBJ1-1; 8 bases align to TRBD1. The CDR3 consists of 12 residues. The V gene end was trimmed by 7 bases and the J gene end by 4 bases; junction bases not matched to a gene: 5. The germline V gene has CDR1 SQVTM and CDR2 ANQGSEA.

The V gene is TRBV24-1, the J gene TRBJ2-1; a possible D gene is TRBD1 (6 bases). Trimming shortened V by 5 bases and J by 4 bases, and 14 bases separated the two germline ends. The CDR3 consists of 15 residues. Germline V CDR1 and CDR2: KGHDR, SFDVKD. The CDR3 nucleotides are TGTGCCACCAGTGCCCGATCGACAGGATACAATGAGCAGTTCTTC. Translation: CATSARSTGYNEQFF.

This sequence joins TRBV4-1 and TRBJ1-4; D unresolved. The CDR3 covers 17 residues. Germline V gene sequence: CDR1 MGHRA, CDR2 YSYEKL. V was clipped by 4 bases and J by 2 bases, with 17 bases between them. CDR3: CASSPIVGYGTNEKLFF. CDR3 DNA sequence: TGCGCCAGCAGCCCGATAGTAGGGTACGGTACTAATGAAAAACTGTTTTTT.

This clonotype showed up many times. The CDR3 loop is CASSSRQGNTEAFF. Written as DNA, the CDR3 is TGTGCCAGCAGCTCCCGACAGGGGAACACTGAAGCTTTCTTT. The rearrangement joins TRBV12-3 or TRBV12-4 to TRBJ1-1; 7 bases line up with TRBD1. J was trimmed by 1 base and V by 6 bases; bases with no gene match: 5. This CDR3 comprises 14 residues.

The J gene is TRBJ2-1, the V gene TRBV5-1, with 9 bases aligning to TRBD1. Germline CDR1 SGHRS, CDR2 YFSETQ. The length of the CDR3 is 16 residues. With 4 bases clipped from V and 6 bases from J, the junction kept 11 bases outside the gene matches. CDR3 loop: CASSAQRDRAANEQFF. CDR3 DNA sequence: TGCGCCAGCAGCGCCCAACGGGACAGGGCCGCCAATGAGCAGTTCTTC.

This clonotype was seen only once. V gene TRBV27 combines with J gene TRBJ2-1; D not certain. The V and J ends lost 2 bases and 6 bases respectively, with 5 bases between them. The V gene's germline CDR1 is MNHEY and CDR2 SMNVEV (reference sequence). CDR3 length: 12 residues. This CDR3 is CASSLRPNEQFF. The DNA of the CDR3 is TGTGCCAGCAGTTTAAGGCCCAATGAGCAGTTCTTC.

The V and J genes are TRBV4-2 and TRBJ2-7, with D maybe TRBD2 (6 bases). This CDR3 is built from 16 residues. Trimming took off 4 bases at V and 0 bases at J, with 16 bases between the two ends. CDR1 LGHNA and CDR2 YNFKEQ come from the germline V gene. CDR3 in amino acids: CASSPSGTEVSYEQYF. The CDR3 nucleotides read TGTGCCAGCAGCCCCTCCGGGACTGAAGTCTCCTACGAGCAGTACTTC.

This clonotype was observed a few times. This chain joins TRBV20-1 and TRBJ2-1; perhaps D is TRBD1 or TRBD2 (5 bases each). Trimming shortened V by 0 bases and J by 4 bases, and 16 bases separated the two germline ends. CDR3 size: 16 residues. Germline V gene lookup returns CDR1 DFQATT and CDR2 SNEGSKA (reference sequence). The CDR3 sequence: CSARDPGTLAYNEQFF. Here the CDR3 DNA reads TGCAGTGCTAGAGATCCCGGGACCCTGGCGTACAATGAGCAGTTCTTC.

V usage is TRBV27 and J usage is TRBJ2-7, with TRBD1 as a possible D gene (5 bases). Germline-derived CDR1 and CDR2 are MNHEY and SMNVEV (reference sequence). CDR3 length: 14 residues. V gave up 2 bases and J gave up 2 bases, with 10 bases separating them. The CDR3 DNA reads TGTGCCAGCAGTTTACAGGGTATACCCTACGAGCAGTACTTC. Translating gives CASSLQGIPYEQYF.

The chain employs TRBV24-1 and TRBJ2-3; weak D call: TRBD1 (7 bases). From germline, CDR1 is KGHDR and CDR2 SFDVKD. Trimming removed 5 bases from V and 6 bases from J, with 14 bases in between. This CDR3 is 14 amino acids long. CDR3 protein: CATSAQGGWDTQYF. For the CDR3, the DNA is TGTGCCACCAGTGCCCAGGGGGGCTGGGATACGCAGTATTTT.

The chain employs TRBV12-3 or TRBV12-4 and TRBJ1-2; tentatively, D is TRBD1 (5 bases). Trimming pared 3 bases from V and 8 bases from J, leaving 13 bases between. This CDR3 contains 13 residues. The CDR3 loop is CASSFSGSGGYTF. DNA for the CDR3: TGTGCCAGCAGTTTCTCAGGGTCCGGGGGCTACACCTTC.

This chain uses TRBV12-3 or TRBV12-4 with TRBJ2-7; D unresolved. The germline V and J ends were trimmed by 8 bases and 3 bases, with 14 bases remaining between them. The CDR3 has 13 residues. CDR3 in DNA: TGTGCCAGCGGACCTGGGATTGTCTACGAGCAGTACTTC. Encoded protein: CASGPGIVYEQYF.

This rearrangement joins TRBV7-9 to TRBJ1-1, with 7 bases matching TRBD1. The ends lost 5 bases at V and 1 base at J; junction bases unmatched: 10. The CDR3 runs 16 residues. Germline CDR1 SEHNR, CDR2 FQNEAQ (reference sequence). The CDR3 reads CASSTLDRTRNTEAFF. Written as DNA, the CDR3 is TGTGCCAGCAGCACACTGGACAGGACCCGGAACACTGAAGCTTTCTTT.

This clonotype appeared many times. This sequence joins TRBV6-2 or TRBV6-3 and TRBJ1-5; D is possibly TRBD1 (5 bases). The germline V and J ends were trimmed by 8 bases and 4 bases, with 15 bases remaining between them. The germline CDR1 and CDR2 sequences are MNHEY and SVGEGT. This CDR3 contains 14 residues. The CDR3 DNA sequence: TGTGCCAGCGAAGAAACAGGCGTTAATCAGCCCCAGCATTTT. Translation gives CASEETGVNQPQHF.

This chain joins TRBV19 and TRBJ1-2; TRBD1 is a possible D gene (6 bases). V was shortened by 6 bases and J by 6 bases, with 11 bases between the two germline ends. CDR1 and CDR2 from the germline V gene are LNHDA and SQIVND (reference sequence). CDR3 length equals 12 residues. This CDR3 reads CASSNRQDGYTF. The CDR3 nucleotides are TGTGCCAGTAGCAATCGACAGGATGGCTACACCTTC.

On this clonotype: A junction boundary mismatches the germline segment, possibly from a read error. The V gene is TRBV5-1, the J gene TRBJ2-3; the D gene is possibly TRBD1 (7 bases). This CDR3 region has 15 residues. Germline assignment: CDR1 SGHRS and CDR2 YFSETQ. The CDR3 loop reads CAGSPPGGPPDTQYF. The CDR3, as DNA: TGCGCCGGCAGCCCCCCAGGGGGGCCTCCAGATACGCAGTATTTT.

This clonotype came up many times. J is TRBJ1-1 and V is TRBV29-1; 8 bases fit TRBD1. V trimming: 7 bases; J trimming: 0 bases; junction bases outside the gene matches: 4. Germline V gene lookup returns CDR1 SQVTM and CDR2 ANQGSEA. This CDR3 has 13 residues. As DNA, the CDR3 is TGCAGCGGCGGACAGGGTATGAACACTGAAGCTTTCTTT. Its translation is CSGGQGMNTEAFF.